Below, one T cell receptor (beta chain) is given with its context. Generated by immunoSEQ multiplex PCR, the TCRdb table keeps only in-frame clones and is missing some. Of 650,000 to 800,000 clones in the sample, approximately 90% were seen once. This specimen belongs to a study of blood T cell repertoires in COVID-19. The TCR was taken from a woman in her late teens or twenties with acute or convalescent COVID-19. The source material was peripheral blood.

Written as DNA, the CDR3 is TGTGCCAGCAGCCCTACTAGCGGGGGGGCAATGATGGGAGATACGCAGTATTTT. As protein: CASSPTSGGAMMGDTQYF. This chain links TRBV7-2 with TRBJ2-3; 13 bases fit TRBD2. The germline CDR1 and CDR2 sequences are SGHTA and FQGNSA. The CDR3 extends over 18 amino acids. V dropped 5 bases and J dropped 5; count of bases not matched to a gene: 13. The entire variable domain, with the rest obtained from reference TRBV7-2 and TRBJ2-3, is as follows: GAGVSQSPSNKVTEKGKDVELRCDPISGHTALYWYRQSLGQGLEFLIYFQGNSAPDKSGLPSDRFSAERTGGSVSTLTIQRTQQEDSAVYLCASSPTSGGAMMGDTQYFGPGTRLTVL.